Following are 4 T cell receptor beta chains from one sample sequenced in a study of OX40 agonist ivuxolimab in advanced cancers. Sequencing used immunoSEQ multiplex PCR; TCRdb keeps in-frame clones, though not all of them. The sample carries around 50,000 clones, approximately 85% recorded once. The material was CD4+ or CD8+ T cells sorted from blood, obtained in a trial of the OX40 agonist ivuxolimab. The receptors shown here come from an adult with an advanced solid tumor such as melanoma, head and neck, liver or kidney cancer.

V is TRBV5-1 and J is TRBJ2-1, with D perhaps matching TRBD2 (5 bases). From germline, CDR1 is SGHRS and CDR2 YFSETQ. Trimming removed 1 base from V and 7 bases from J, with 15 bases in between. CDR3 size: 15 residues. In nucleotides, the CDR3 is TGCGCCAGCAGCTTGTTCGGGGAAACGGGGAATGAGCAGTTCTTC. Translating gives CASSLFGETGNEQFF.

Concerning this clone: A read error may produce the germline difference seen at one junction end. The rearrangement uses TRBV5-1 and TRBJ1-4; TRBD1 aligns across 7 bases. The CDR3 length is 14 residues. Germline CDR1 and CDR2: SGHRS and YFSETQ. CDR3 sequence: CASSSTGNQEKLFF. DNA for the CDR3: TGTGCCAGCAGCTCGACAGGGAATCAGGAAAAACTGTTTTTT.

The count of this clone is one. The chain has TRBV14 and TRBJ1-2; TRBD1 aligns across 8 bases. V was pared by 3 bases and J by 3 bases, with 9 bases of the junction left unmatched. Germline loops: CDR1 SGHDN, CDR2 FVKESK. The CDR3 is made up of 16 amino acids. For the CDR3, the DNA is TGTGCCAGCAGCCACTACGGACGGGGACAGGACTATGGCTACACCTTC. Translation gives CASSHYGRGQDYGYTF.

The chain has TRBV29-1 and TRBJ2-1, with unresolved D. Between the trimmed V and J ends, which lost 5 bases and 5 bases, there was a span of 10 bases. The germline CDR1 and CDR2 sequences are SQVTM and ANQGSEA. The CDR3 consists of 12 residues. The CDR3 DNA follows: TGCAGCGTTCGCCCGCAGAACAATGAGCAGTTCTTC. Its protein is CSVRPQNNEQFF.